This T cell receptor (beta chain) was sequenced in a study of blood T cells in healthy people across ages. Sample-barcoded 5' priming and a J-beta primer mix drove a second PCR of about 6 to 12 cycles. Each CDR3 protein is one row after TCRdb ran MiXCR on the 5' RACE reads. This sample has 1.5 million to 2 million distinct CDR3 sequences, with 28% found just once. Germline V lookup: CDR1 WNHNN, CDR2 SYGVQD (reference sequence). There are 16 residues in the CDR3. Deletions cut 6 bases from V and 2 bases from J, with 17 bases between. This clonotype was seen a handful of times. The receptor's source is a woman younger than 45 in good health. Sample: blood. V usage is TRBV10-1 and J usage is TRBJ1-5; D gene unclear. The CDR3 sequence: CASSHPGDGGNQPQHF. CDR3 in DNA: TGCGCCAGCAGCCACCCGGGAGACGGGGGCAATCAGCCCCAGCATTTT.